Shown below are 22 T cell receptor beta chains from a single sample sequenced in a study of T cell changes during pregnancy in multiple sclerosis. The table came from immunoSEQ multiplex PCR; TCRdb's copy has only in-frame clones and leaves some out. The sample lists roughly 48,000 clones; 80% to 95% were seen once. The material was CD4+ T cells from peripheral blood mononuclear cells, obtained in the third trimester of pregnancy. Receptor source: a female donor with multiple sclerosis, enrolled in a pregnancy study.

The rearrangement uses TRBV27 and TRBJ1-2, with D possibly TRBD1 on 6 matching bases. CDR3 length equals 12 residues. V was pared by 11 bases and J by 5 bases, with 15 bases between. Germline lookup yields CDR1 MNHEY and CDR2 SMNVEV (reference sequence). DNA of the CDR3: TGTGCCTCAGGACAGAAAGCATATGGCTACACCTTC. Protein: CASGQKAYGYTF.

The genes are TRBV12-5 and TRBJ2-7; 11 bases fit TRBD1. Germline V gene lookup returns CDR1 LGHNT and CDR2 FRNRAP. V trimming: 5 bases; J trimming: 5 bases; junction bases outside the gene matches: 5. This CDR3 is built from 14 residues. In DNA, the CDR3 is TGTGCTAGTGGTCCCGGACAGGGGGCTAACGAGCAGTACTTC. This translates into CASGPGQGANEQYF.

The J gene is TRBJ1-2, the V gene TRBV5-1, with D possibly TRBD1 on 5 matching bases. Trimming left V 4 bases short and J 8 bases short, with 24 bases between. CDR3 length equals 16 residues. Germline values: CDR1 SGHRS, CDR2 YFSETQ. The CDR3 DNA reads TGCGCCAGCAGCCTCGAGTTTCCGGGGGATTCTAAGGGCTACACCTTC. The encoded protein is CASSLEFPGDSKGYTF.

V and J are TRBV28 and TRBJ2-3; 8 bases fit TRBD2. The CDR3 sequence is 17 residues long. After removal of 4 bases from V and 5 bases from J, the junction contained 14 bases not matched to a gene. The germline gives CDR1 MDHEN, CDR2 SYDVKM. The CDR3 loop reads CASSSSASGGLRDTQYF. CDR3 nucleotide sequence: TGTGCCAGCAGTTCCTCCGCAAGCGGGGGATTGAGAGATACGCAGTATTTT.

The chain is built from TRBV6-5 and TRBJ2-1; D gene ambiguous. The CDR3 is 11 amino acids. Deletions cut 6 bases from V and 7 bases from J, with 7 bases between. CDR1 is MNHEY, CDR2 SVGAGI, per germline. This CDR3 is CASRTRNEQFF. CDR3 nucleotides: TGTGCCAGCAGGACAAGAAATGAGCAGTTCTTC.

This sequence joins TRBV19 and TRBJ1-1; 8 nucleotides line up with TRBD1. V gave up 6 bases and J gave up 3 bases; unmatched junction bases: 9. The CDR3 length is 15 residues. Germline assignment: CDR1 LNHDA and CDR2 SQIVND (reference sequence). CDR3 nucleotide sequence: TGTGCCAGTAGAGCAAGACAGGGGCCCTACACTGAAGCTTTCTTT. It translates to CASRARQGPYTEAFF.

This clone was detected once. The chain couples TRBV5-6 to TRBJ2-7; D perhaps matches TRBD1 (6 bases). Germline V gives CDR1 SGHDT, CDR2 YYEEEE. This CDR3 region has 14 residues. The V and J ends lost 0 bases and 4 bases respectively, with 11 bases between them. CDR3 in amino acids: CASSLGQAGYEQYF. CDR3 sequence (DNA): TGTGCCAGCAGCTTGGGACAGGCTGGATACGAGCAGTACTTC.

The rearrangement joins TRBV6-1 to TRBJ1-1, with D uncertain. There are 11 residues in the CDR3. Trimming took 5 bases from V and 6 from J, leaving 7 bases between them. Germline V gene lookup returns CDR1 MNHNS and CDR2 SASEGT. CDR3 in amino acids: CASSFLAEAFF. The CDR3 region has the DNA TGTGCCAGCAGTTTCTTAGCTGAAGCTTTCTTT.

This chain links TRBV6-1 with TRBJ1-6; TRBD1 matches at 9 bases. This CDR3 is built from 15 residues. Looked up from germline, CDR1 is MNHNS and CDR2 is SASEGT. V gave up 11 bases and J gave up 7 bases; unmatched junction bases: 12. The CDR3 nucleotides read TGTGCCGCGGTAATCCGGGACAGGGAAAATTCACCCCTCCACTTT. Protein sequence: CAAVIRDRENSPLHF.

The CDR3 reads CASSLNDGDQPQHF. The DNA of the CDR3 is TGTGCCAGCAGCTTAAATGACGGAGATCAGCCCCAGCATTTT. The genes are TRBV7-9 and TRBJ1-5, with D unclear. V lost 2 bases to trimming and J lost 5 bases, with 10 bases between them. Germline V gene lookup returns CDR1 SEHNR and CDR2 FQNEAQ (reference sequence). The CDR3 extends over 14 amino acids.

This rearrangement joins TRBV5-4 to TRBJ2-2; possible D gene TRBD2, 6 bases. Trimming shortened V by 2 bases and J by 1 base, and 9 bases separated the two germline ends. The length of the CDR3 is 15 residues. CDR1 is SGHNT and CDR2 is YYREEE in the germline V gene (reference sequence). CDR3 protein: CASSFGGWNTGELFF. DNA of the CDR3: TGTGCCAGCAGCTTTGGGGGGTGGAACACCGGGGAGCTGTTTTTT.

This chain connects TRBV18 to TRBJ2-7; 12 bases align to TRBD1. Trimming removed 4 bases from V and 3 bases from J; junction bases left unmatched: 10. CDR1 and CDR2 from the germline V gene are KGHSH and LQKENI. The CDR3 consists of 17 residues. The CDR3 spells CASSLGQGAIGFYEQYF. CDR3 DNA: TGTGCCAGCTCACTGGGACAGGGGGCGATCGGATTCTACGAGCAGTACTTC.

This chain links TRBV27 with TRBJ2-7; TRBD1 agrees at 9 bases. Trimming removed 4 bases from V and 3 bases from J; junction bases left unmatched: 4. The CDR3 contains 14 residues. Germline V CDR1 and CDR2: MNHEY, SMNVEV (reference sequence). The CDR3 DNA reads TGTGCCAGCAGTTGGACAGGGGAGCACTACGAGCAGTACTTC. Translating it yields CASSWTGEHYEQYF.

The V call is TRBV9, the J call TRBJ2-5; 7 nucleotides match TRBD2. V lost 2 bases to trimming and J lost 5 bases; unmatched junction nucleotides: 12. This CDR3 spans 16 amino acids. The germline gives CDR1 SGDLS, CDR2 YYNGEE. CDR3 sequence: CASSVGVRREGETQYF. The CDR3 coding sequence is TGTGCCAGCAGCGTCGGGGTCCGGAGGGAGGGGGAGACCCAGTACTTC.

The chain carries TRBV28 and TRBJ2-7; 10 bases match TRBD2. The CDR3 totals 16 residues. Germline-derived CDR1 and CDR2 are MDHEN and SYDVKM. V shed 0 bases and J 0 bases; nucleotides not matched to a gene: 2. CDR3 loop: CASSLWGTSVSYEQYF. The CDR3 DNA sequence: TGTGCCAGCAGTTTATGGGGGACTAGCGTCTCCTACGAGCAGTACTTC.

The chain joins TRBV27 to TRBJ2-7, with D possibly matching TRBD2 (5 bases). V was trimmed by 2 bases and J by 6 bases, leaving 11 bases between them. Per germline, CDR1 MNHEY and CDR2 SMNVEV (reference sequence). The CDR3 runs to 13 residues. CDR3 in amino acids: CASSLSAEGEQYF. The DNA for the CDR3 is TGTGCCAGCAGTTTAAGTGCCGAGGGCGAGCAGTACTTC.

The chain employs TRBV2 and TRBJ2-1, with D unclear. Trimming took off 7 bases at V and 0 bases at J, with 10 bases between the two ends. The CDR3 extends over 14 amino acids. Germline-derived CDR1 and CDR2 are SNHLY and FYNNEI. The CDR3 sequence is CASIRTSSYNEQFF. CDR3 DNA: TGTGCCAGCATCCGAACGAGCTCCTACAATGAGCAGTTCTTC. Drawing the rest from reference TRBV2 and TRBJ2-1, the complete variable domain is EPEVTQTPSHQVTQMGQEVILRCVPISNHLYFYWYRQILGQKVEFLVSFYNNEISEKSEIFDDQFSVERPDGSNFTLKIRSTKLEDSAMYFCASIRTSSYNEQFFGPGTRLTVL.

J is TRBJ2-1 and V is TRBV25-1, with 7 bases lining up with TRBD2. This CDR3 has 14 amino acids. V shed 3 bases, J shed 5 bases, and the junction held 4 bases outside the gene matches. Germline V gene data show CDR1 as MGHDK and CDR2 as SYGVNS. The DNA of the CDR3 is TGTGCCAGCAGTGATCCAGCGGGAAACAATGAGCAGTTCTTC. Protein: CASSDPAGNNEQFF.

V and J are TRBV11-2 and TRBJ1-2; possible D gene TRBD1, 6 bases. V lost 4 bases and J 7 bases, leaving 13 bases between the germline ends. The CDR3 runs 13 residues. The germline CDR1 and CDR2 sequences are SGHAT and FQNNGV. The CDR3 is CASSSQGIGGYTF. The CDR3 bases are TGTGCCAGCAGCTCGCAGGGGATCGGTGGCTACACCTTC.

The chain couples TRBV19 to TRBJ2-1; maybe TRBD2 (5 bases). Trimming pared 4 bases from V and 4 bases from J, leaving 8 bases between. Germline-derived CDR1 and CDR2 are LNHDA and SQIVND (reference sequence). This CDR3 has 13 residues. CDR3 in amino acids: CASSRRGYNEQFF. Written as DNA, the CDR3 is TGTGCCAGTAGTAGACGAGGGTACAATGAGCAGTTCTTC. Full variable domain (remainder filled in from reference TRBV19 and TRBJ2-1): DGGITQSPKYLFRKEGQNVTLSCEQNLNHDAMYWYRQDPGQGLRLIYYSQIVNDFQKGDIAEGYSVSREKKESFPLTVTSAQKNPTAFYLCASSRRGYNEQFFGPGTRLTVL.

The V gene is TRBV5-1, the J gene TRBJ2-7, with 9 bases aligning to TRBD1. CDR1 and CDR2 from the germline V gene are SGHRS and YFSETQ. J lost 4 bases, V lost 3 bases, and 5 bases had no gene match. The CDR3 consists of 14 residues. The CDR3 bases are TGCGCCAGCAGCTCGACAGGGGGGGGGTACGAGCAGTACTTC. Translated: CASSSTGGGYEQYF.

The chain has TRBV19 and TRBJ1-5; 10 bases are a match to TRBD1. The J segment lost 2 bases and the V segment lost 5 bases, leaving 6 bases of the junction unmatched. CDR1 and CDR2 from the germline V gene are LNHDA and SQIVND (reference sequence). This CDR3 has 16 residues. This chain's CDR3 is CASSPRQGAGNQPQHF. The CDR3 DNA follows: TGTGCCAGTAGTCCCCGACAGGGGGCGGGCAATCAGCCCCAGCATTTT.